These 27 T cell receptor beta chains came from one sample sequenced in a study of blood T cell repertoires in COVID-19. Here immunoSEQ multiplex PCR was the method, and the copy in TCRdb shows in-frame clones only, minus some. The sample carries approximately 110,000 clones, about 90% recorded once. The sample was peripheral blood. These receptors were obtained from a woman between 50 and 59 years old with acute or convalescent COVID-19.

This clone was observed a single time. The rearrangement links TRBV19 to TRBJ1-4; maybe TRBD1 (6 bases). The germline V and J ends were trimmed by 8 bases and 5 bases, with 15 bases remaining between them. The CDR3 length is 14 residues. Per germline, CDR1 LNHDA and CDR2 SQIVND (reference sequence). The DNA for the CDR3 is TGTGCCAGTCGCGAGGGGGTAGGGAATGAAAAACTGTTTTTT. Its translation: CASREGVGNEKLFF.

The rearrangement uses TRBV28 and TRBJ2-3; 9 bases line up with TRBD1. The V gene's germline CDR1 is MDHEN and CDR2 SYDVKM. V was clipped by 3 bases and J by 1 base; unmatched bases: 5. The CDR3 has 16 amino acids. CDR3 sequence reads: CASSFGGQGRTDTQYF. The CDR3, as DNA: TGTGCCAGCAGTTTTGGGGGACAGGGCCGCACAGATACGCAGTATTTT.

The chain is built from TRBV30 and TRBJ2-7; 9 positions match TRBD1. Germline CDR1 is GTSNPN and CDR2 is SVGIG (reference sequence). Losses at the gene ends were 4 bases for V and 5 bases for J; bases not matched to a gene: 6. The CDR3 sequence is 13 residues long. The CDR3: CAWNIGQGNEQYF. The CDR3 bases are TGTGCCTGGAACATCGGACAGGGGAACGAGCAGTACTTC.

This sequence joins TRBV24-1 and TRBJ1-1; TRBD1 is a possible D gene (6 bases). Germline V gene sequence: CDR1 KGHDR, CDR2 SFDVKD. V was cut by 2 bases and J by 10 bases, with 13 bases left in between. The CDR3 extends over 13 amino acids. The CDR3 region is CATSDSRGTRAFF. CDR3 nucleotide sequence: TGTGCCACCAGTGATTCTAGGGGGACGCGAGCTTTCTTT.

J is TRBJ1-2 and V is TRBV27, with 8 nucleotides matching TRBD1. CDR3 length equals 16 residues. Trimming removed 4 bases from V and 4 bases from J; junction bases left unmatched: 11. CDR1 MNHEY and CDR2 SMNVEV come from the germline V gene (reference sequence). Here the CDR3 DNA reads TGTGCCAGCAGTTACACTTCAGGGGGCGCAGGCTATGGCTACACCTTC. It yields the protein CASSYTSGGAGYGYTF.

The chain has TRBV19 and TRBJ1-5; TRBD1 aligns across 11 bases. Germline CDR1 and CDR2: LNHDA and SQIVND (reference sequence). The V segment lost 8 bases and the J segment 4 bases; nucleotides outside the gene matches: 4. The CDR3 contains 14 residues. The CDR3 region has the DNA TGTGCCAGTTCGGGGACAGGGGGGAATCAGCCCCAGCATTTT. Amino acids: CASSGTGGNQPQHF.

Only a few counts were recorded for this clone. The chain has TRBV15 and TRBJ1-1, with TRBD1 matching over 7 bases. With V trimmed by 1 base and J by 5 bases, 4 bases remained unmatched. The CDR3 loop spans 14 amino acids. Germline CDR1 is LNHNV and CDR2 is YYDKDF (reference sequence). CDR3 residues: CATSRGSGGTEAFF. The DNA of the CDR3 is TGTGCCACCAGCAGAGGATCAGGGGGAACTGAAGCTTTCTTT.

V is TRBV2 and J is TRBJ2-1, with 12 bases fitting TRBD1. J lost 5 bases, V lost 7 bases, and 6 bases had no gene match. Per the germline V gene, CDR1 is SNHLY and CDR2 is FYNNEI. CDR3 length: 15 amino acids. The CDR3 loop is CASIKGTGGNNEQFF. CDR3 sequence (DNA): TGTGCCAGCATTAAAGGGACAGGGGGCAACAATGAGCAGTTCTTC.

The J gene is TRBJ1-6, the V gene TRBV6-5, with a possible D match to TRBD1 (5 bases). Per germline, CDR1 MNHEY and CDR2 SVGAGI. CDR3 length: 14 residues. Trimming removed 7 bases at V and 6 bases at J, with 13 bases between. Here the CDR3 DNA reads TGTGCCAGCACCGAGACAGCCTCTAATTCACCCCTCCACTTT. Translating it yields CASTETASNSPLHF.

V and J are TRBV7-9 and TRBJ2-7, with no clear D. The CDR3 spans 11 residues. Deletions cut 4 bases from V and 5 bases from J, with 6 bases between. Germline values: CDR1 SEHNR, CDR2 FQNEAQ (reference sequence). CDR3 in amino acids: CASSSSHEQYF. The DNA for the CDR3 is TGTGCCAGCAGCTCGTCCCACGAGCAGTACTTC.

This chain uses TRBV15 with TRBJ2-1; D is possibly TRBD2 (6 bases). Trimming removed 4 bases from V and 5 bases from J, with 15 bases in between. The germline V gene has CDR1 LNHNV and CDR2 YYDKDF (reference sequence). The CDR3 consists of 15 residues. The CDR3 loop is CATSKKSGGNNEQFF. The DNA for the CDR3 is TGTGCCACCAGCAAGAAGTCGGGCGGGAACAATGAGCAGTTCTTC.

The CDR3 loop is CASSLGLGGQETQYF. CDR3 nucleotide sequence: TGTGCCAGCAGCTTAGGATTGGGGGGACAAGAGACCCAGTACTTC. J is TRBJ2-5 and V is TRBV7-2; maybe TRBD2 (6 bases). The CDR3 has 15 residues. CDR1 is SGHTA and CDR2 is FQGNSA in the germline V gene. V lost 1 base to trimming and J lost 2 bases, with 11 bases between them.

In DNA, the CDR3 is TGTGCCAGCAGCTCCAGGACAGGGAGGAACACCGGGGAGCTGTTTTTT. Translation gives CASSSRTGRNTGELFF. The genes are TRBV7-8 and TRBJ2-2; TRBD1 matches at 8 bases. Germline V gives CDR1 SGHVS, CDR2 FQNEAQ. The CDR3 sequence is 16 residues long. Trimming removed 4 bases from V and 1 base from J; junction bases left unmatched: 5.

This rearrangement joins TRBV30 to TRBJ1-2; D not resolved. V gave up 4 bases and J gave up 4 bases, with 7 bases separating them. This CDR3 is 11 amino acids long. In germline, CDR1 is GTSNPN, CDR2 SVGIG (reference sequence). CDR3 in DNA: TGTGCCTGGACAGGCACCTATGGCTACACCTTC. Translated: CAWTGTYGYTF.

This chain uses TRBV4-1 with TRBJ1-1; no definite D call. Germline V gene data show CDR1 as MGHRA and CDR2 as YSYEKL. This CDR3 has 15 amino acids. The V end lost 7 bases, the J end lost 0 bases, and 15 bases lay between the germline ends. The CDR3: CASTEENLMNTEAFF. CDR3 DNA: TGCGCCAGCACCGAAGAGAACCTAATGAACACTGAAGCTTTCTTT.

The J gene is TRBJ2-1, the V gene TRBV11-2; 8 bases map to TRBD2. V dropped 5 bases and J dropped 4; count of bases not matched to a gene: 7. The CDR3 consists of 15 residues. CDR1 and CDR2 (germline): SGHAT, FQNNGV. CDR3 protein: CASSPGIAGYNEQFF. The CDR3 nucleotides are TGTGCCAGCAGCCCTGGGATAGCGGGGTACAATGAGCAGTTCTTC.

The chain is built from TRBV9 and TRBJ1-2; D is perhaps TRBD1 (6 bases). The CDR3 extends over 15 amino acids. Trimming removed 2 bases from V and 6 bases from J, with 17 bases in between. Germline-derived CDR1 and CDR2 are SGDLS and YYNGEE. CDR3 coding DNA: TGTGCCAGCAGCGTGCTTCCAGGACAGTTGGATGGCTACACCTTC. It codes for CASSVLPGQLDGYTF.

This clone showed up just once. This chain's CDR3 is CAWSPYPGGRGYTF. CDR3 coding DNA: TGTGCCTGGAGTCCATACCCAGGAGGAAGAGGCTACACCTTC. The chain uses TRBV30 and TRBJ1-2; the D is unclear. From germline, CDR1 is GTSNPN and CDR2 SVGIG (reference sequence). The CDR3 consists of 14 residues. The ends were cut back, 2 bases at V and 8 bases at J, with 18 bases in the middle.

CDR3 in DNA: TGTGCCAGCAGCTTGCTAGCGGGGAACACCGGGGAGCTGTTTTTT. Its translation is CASSLLAGNTGELFF. The chain couples TRBV11-2 to TRBJ2-2; 8 bases are a match to TRBD2. Germline CDR1 and CDR2: SGHAT and FQNNGV. V lost 3 bases and J lost 1; bases outside the gene matches: 1. The length of the CDR3 is 15 residues.

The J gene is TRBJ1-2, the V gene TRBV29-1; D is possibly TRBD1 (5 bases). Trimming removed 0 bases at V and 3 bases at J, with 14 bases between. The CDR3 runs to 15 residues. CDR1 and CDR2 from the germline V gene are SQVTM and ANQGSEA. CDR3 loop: CSVEDRVREDYGYTF. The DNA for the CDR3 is TGCAGCGTTGAAGATCGTGTCAGGGAAGACTATGGCTACACCTTC.

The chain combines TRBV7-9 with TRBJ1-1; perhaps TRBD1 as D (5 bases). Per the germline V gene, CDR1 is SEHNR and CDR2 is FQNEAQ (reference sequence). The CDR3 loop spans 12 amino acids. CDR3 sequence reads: CAGTWGDTEAFF. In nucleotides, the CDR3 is TGTGCTGGAACGTGGGGGGACACTGAAGCTTTCTTT.

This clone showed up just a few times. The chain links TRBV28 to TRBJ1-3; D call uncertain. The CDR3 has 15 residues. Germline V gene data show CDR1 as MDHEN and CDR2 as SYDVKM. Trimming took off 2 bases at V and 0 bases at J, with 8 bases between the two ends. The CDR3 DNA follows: TGTGCCAGCAGTTTAGACACTGTCTCTGGAAACACCATATATTTT. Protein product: CASSLDTVSGNTIYF.

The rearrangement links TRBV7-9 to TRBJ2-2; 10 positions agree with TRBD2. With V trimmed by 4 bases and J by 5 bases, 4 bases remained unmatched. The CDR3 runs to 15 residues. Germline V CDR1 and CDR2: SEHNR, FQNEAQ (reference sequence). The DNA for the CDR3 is TGTGCCAGCAGCTCTAGCGGGAGACGGACCGGGGAGCTGTTTTTT. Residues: CASSSSGRRTGELFF. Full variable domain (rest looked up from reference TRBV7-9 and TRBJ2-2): DTGVSQNPRHKITKRGQNVTFRCDPISEHNRLYWYRQTLGQGPEFLTYFQNEAQLEKSRLLSDRFSAERPKGSFSTLEIQRTEQGDSAMYLCASSSSGRRTGELFFGEGSRLTVL.

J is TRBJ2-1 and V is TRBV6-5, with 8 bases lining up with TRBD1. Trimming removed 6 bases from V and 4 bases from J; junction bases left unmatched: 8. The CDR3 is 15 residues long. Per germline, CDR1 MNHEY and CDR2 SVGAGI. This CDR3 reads CASSSTQGAYNEQFF. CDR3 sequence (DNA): TGTGCCAGCAGCTCCACTCAGGGGGCTTACAATGAGCAGTTCTTC.

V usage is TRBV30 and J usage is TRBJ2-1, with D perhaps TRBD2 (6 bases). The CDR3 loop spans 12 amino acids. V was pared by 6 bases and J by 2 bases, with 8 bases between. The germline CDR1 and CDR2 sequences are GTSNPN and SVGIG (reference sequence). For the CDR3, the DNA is TGTGCCTGCGGGGGAACCTACAATGAGCAGTTCTTC. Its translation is CACGGTYNEQFF.

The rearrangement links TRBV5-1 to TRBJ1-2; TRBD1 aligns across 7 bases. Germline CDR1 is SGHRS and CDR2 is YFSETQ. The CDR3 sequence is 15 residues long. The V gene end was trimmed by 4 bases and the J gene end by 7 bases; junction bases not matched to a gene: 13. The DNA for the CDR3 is TGCGCCAGCAGCCCCGAGAGTACAGGGGCTACTGGCTACACCTTC. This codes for CASSPESTGATGYTF.

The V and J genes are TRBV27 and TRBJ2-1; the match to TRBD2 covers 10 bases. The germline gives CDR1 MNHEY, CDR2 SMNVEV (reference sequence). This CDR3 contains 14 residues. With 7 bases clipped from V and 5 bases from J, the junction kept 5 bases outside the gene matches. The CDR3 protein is CASIQAGGHNEQFF. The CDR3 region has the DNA TGTGCCAGCATCCAAGCGGGAGGGCACAATGAGCAGTTCTTC.